The clone carrying this T cell receptor (beta chain) was seen repeatedly, ten times or more. This sample stems from a study of read filtering for tumor transcriptome and immune sequencing. V was cut by 1 base and J by 3 bases, with 6 bases left in between. Germline lookup yields CDR1 LGHDT and CDR2 YNNKEL (reference sequence). The CDR3 spans 14 residues. The library was built from about 0.4 ug RNA with molecular barcoded adaptors for alpha/delta and beta/gamma chains. One entry per CDR3 protein results from TCRdb running MiXCR on the reads. The sample lists about 130,000 distinct CDR3 sequences, about 12% occurring once.

The chain links TRBV3-1 to TRBJ2-2; no clear D gene. Sequencing was performed on a population of CD138-negative cells sorted from bone marrow. The source of this sequence is a donor aged 40 or older with multiple myeloma. The CDR3 sequence: CASSQGFYTGELFF. The CDR3 region has the DNA TGTGCCAGCAGCCAAGGCTTTTACACCGGGGAGCTGTTTTTT.